The rows below give T cell receptor beta chains drawn from one sample of a study of Graves' ophthalmopathy and Graves' hyperthyroidism. TCRdb re-called the multiplex PCR reads with MiXCR, one entry per CDR3 protein. The profile shows roughly 380,000 distinct CDR3 sequences, 15% to 19% of them singletons. Sequencing used peripheral blood. The receptors were sampled from a woman under 30 with stable Graves' hyperthyroidism. Both conserved end residues are part of each CDR3. Each record gives: V gene, D gene, J gene, clone size, CDR3 DNA, CDR3 protein. A D gene is named only where the DNA matches it firmly. Size values are once, few and many counts, or a class for expanded clones, and some rows have none.

V gene: TRBV10-3; D gene: TRBD1; J gene: TRBJ1-5; clone size: many; CDR3 DNA: TGTGCCACCAGAGACAGGGTCTCGAGCAATCAGCCCCAGCATTTT; CDR3 protein: CATRDRVSSNQPQHF
V gene: TRBV28; D gene: -; J gene: TRBJ1-2; clone size: many; CDR3 DNA: TGTGCCAGCAGCGTGAGGGGGGCGGAAGGCTACACCTTC; CDR3 protein: CASSVRGAEGYTF
V gene: TRBV5-1; D gene: -; J gene: TRBJ2-7; clone size: many; CDR3 DNA: TGCGCCAGCAGCTTGACCGGGGTCCCCTACGAGCAGTACTTC; CDR3 protein: CASSLTGVPYEQYF
V gene: TRBV28; D gene: TRBD2; J gene: TRBJ2-2; clone size: many; CDR3 DNA: TGTGCCAGCAGTTCCCCTTTGGGCGGGGGCACCGGGGAGCTGTTTTTT; CDR3 protein: CASSSPLGGGTGELFF
V gene: TRBV10-3; D gene: TRBD1; J gene: TRBJ2-7; clone size: many; CDR3 DNA: TGTGCCATCAGTCCACAGGGGGCTCTTCGCCACGAGCAGTACTTC; CDR3 protein: CAISPQGALRHEQYF
V gene: TRBV4-1; D gene: -; J gene: TRBJ2-6; clone size: few; CDR3 DNA: TGCGCCAGCAGCCCGGACCGGGCCAACGTCCTGACTTTC; CDR3 protein: CASSPDRANVLTF
V gene: TRBV7-8; D gene: -; J gene: TRBJ1-2; clone size: once; CDR3 DNA: TGTGCCAGCAGCTTAGACATAGTTTCAGGTGGTTACACCTTC; CDR3 protein: CASSLDIVSGGYTF
V gene: TRBV6-5; D gene: -; J gene: TRBJ1-1; clone size: many; CDR3 DNA: TGTGCCAGCAGTTACTCGAGTTCAGGGTACTATACTGAAGCTTTCTTT; CDR3 protein: CASSYSSSGYYTEAFF
V gene: TRBV12-3/TRBV12-4; D gene: TRBD2; J gene: TRBJ2-5; clone size: -; CDR3 DNA: TGTGCCAGCAGCAACGGACTAGCGGGGGGCCGGGAGACCCAGTACTTC; CDR3 protein: CASSNGLAGGRETQYF
V gene: TRBV7-9; D gene: -; J gene: TRBJ1-6; clone size: many; CDR3 DNA: TGTGCCAGCAGCTTTTGGGGATGGGGGTTTATCGATTCACCCCTCCACTTT; CDR3 protein: CASSFWGWGFIDSPLHF
V gene: TRBV6-5; D gene: -; J gene: TRBJ1-1; clone size: -; CDR3 DNA: TGTGCCAGCAGTTTAGGCTCGAAAGCTTTCTTT; CDR3 protein: CASSLGSKAFF
V gene: TRBV7-2; D gene: -; J gene: TRBJ2-5; clone size: many; CDR3 DNA: TGTGCCAGCAGCTTAGTGGTTACAGTCCAAGAGACCCAGTACTTC; CDR3 protein: CASSLVVTVQETQYF
V gene: TRBV6-2/TRBV6-3; D gene: -; J gene: TRBJ2-7; clone size: -; CDR3 DNA: TGTGCCAGCAGTTACGATGGGCACTCTCCTCCCTACGAGCAGTACTTC; CDR3 protein: CASSYDGHSPPYEQYF
V gene: TRBV12-3/TRBV12-4; D gene: -; J gene: TRBJ1-2; clone size: many; CDR3 DNA: TGTGCCAGCGGCTGGGGCGGCTATGGCTACACCTTC; CDR3 protein: CASGWGGYGYTF
V gene: TRBV19; D gene: TRBD1; J gene: TRBJ1-5; clone size: many; CDR3 DNA: TGTGCCAGTAGTACCCGACAGGGTTTAGGACTGAGCAATCAGCCCCAGCATTTT; CDR3 protein: CASSTRQGLGLSNQPQHF
V gene: TRBV15; D gene: -; J gene: TRBJ2-7; clone size: many; CDR3 DNA: TGTGCCACCAGCAGAGATAAGGAGGTCGGAGTTTACGAGCAGTACTTC; CDR3 protein: CATSRDKEVGVYEQYF
V gene: TRBV5-4; D gene: -; J gene: TRBJ1-3; clone size: -; CDR3 DNA: TGTGCCAGCAGCTTTCCCGTCGACAGCACACAACACCTAGACTCTGGAAACACCATATATTTT; CDR3 protein: CASSFPVDSTQHLDSGNTIYF
V gene: TRBV9; D gene: -; J gene: TRBJ2-7; clone size: many; CDR3 DNA: TGTGCCAGCAGCGTAGGTGTAGGGGCCAGCTCCTACGAGCAGTACTTC; CDR3 protein: CASSVGVGASSYEQYF
V gene: TRBV10-1; D gene: -; J gene: TRBJ1-1; clone size: many; CDR3 DNA: TGCGCCAGCAGTGAGTCCCCAGCGGGGGCGGACACTGAAGCTTTCTTT; CDR3 protein: CASSESPAGADTEAFF
V gene: TRBV27; D gene: -; J gene: TRBJ2-5; clone size: many; CDR3 DNA: TGTGCCAGCAGTTCGTCGGGACGAAGGGAGACCCAGTACTTC; CDR3 protein: CASSSSGRRETQYF
V gene: TRBV18; D gene: TRBD1; J gene: TRBJ2-7; clone size: many; CDR3 DNA: TGTGCCAGCTCACAGCCGGGACAGGGGGCCTACGAGCAGTACTTC; CDR3 protein: CASSQPGQGAYEQYF
V gene: TRBV11-2; D gene: -; J gene: TRBJ2-7; clone size: many; CDR3 DNA: TGTGCCAGCAGCTTAGACCAATGGGCTTCCTACGAGCAGTACTTC; CDR3 protein: CASSLDQWASYEQYF
V gene: TRBV6-5; D gene: -; J gene: TRBJ2-2; clone size: -; CDR3 DNA: TGTGCCAGCAGTTACGTGGCAGGGCACACCGGGGAGCTGTTTTTT; CDR3 protein: CASSYVAGHTGELFF